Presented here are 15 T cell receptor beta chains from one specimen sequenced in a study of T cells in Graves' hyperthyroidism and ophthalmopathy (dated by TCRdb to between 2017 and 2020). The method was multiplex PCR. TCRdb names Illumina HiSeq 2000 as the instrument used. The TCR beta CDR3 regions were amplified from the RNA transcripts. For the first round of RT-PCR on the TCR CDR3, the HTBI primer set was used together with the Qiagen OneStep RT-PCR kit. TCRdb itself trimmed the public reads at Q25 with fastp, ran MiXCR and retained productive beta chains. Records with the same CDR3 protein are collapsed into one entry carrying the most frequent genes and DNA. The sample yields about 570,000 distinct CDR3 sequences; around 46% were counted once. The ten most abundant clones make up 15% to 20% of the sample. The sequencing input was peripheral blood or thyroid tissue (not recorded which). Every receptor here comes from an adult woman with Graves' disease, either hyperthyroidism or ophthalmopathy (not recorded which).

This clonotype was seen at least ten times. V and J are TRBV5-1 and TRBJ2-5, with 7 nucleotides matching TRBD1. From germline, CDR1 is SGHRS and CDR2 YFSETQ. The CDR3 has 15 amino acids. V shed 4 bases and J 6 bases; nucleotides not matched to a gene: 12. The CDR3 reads CASSNPTQGMKTQYF. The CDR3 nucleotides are TGCGCCAGCAGCAATCCTACACAGGGGATGAAGACCCAGTACTTC.

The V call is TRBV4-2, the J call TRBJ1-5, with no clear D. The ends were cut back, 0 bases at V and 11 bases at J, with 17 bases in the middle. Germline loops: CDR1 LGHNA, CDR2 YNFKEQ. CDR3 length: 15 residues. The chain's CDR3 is CASSQEEFRGETQHF. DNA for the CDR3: TGTGCCAGCAGCCAAGAGGAATTCCGTGGGGAGACCCAGCATTTT.

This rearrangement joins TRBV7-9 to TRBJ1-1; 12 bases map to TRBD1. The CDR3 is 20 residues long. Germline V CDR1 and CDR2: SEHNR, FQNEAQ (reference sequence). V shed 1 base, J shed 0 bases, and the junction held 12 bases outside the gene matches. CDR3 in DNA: TGTGCCAGCAGCTTAGTACCCGTCCGGGACAGGGGGCTATTGAACACTGAAGCTTTCTTT. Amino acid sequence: CASSLVPVRDRGLLNTEAFF.

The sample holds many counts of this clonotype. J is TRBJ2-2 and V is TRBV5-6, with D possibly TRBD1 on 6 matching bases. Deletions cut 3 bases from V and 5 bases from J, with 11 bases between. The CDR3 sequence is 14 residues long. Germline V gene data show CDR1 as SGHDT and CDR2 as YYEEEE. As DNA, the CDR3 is TGTGCCAGCAGCTCAAGAGGGACAACCGGGGAGCTGTTTTTT. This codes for CASSSRGTTGELFF.

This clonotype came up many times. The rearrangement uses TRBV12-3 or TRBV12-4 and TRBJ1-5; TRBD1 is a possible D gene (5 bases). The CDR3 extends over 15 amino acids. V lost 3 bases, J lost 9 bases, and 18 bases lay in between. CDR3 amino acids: CASSFRGENFPPQHF. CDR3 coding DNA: TGTGCCAGCAGTTTTCGGGGGGAAAATTTCCCGCCCCAGCATTTT.

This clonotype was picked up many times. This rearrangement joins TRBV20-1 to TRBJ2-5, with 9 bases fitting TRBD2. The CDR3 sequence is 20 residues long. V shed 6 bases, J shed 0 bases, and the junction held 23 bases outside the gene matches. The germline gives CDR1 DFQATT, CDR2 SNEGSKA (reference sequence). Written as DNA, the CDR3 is TGCAGTGCCAACCCGGGACTAGCAGGAACCTTCCTCGGACACCAAGAGACCCAGTACTTC. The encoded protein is CSANPGLAGTFLGHQETQYF.

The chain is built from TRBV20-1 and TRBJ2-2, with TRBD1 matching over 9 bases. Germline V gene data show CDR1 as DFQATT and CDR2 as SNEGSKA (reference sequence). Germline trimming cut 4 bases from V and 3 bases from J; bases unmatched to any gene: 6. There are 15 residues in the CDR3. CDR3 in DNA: TGCAGTGCTATACGGACAGGGGCGGACACCGGGGAGCTGTTTTTT. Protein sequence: CSAIRTGADTGELFF.

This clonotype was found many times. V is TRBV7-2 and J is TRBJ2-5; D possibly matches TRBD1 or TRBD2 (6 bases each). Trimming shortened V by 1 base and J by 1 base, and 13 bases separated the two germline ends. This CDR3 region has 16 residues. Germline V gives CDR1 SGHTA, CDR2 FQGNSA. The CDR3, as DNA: TGTGCCAGCAGCTTAGGTGGGGGGCCTCGCCAAGAGACCCAGTACTTC. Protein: CASSLGGGPRQETQYF.

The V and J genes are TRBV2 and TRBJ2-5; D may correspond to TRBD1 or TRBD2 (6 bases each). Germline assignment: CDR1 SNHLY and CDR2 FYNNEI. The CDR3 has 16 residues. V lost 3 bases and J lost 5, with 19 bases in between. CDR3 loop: CASSDTGPGGRETQYF. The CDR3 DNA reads TGTGCCAGCAGTGATACGGGCCCCGGGGGCCGGGAGACCCAGTACTTC.

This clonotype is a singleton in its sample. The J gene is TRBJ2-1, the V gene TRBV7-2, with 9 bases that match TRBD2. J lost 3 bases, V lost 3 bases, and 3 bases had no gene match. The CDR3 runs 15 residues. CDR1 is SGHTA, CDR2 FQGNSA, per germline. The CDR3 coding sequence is TGTGCCAGCAGCTTGTTAGCGGGGGACTACAATGAGCAGTTCTTC. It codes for CASSLLAGDYNEQFF.

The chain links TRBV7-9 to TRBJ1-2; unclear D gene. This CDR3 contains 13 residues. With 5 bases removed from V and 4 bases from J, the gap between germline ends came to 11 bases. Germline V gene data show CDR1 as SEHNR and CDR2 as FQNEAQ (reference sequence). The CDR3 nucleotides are TGTGCCAGCAGCCCGATAGCGGTCTATGGCTACACCTTC. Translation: CASSPIAVYGYTF.

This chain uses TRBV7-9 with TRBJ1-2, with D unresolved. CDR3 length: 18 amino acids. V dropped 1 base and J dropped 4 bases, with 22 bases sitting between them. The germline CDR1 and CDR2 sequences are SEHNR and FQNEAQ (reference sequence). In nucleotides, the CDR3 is TGTGCCAGCAGCTTAGGGGCGGCCGTCGGGCAAGGATTCTATGGCTACACCTTC. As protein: CASSLGAAVGQGFYGYTF. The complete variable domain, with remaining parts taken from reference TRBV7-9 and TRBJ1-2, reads DTGVSQNPRHKITKRGQNVTFRCDPISEHNRLYWYRQTLGQGPEFLTYFQNEAQLEKSRLLSDRFSAERPKGSFSTLEIQRTEQGDSAMYLCASSLGAAVGQGFYGYTFGSGTRLTVV.

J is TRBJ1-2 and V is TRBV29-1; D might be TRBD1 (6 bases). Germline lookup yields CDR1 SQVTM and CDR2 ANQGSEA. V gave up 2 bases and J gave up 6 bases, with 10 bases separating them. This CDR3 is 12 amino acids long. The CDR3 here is CSVETGYDGYTF. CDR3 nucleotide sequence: TGCAGCGTTGAAACAGGGTATGATGGCTACACCTTC.

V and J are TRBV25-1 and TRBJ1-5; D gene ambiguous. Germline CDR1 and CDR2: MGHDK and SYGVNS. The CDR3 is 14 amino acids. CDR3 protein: CARDLGWEGQPQHF. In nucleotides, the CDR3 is TGTGCTAGAGATCTTGGCTGGGAGGGTCAGCCCCAGCATTTT.

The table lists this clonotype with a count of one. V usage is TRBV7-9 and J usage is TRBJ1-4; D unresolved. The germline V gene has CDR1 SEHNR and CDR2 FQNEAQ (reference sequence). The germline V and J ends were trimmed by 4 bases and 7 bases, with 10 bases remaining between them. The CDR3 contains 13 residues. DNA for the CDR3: TGTGCCAGCAGCTCCGTTGGGATTGAAAAACTGTTTTTT. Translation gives CASSSVGIEKLFF.